Below, 17 T cell receptor beta chains from the same sample are listed, as sequenced in a study of T cell changes during pregnancy in multiple sclerosis. The data were produced by immunoSEQ multiplex PCR, yet TCRdb's version contains in-frame clones alone and is incomplete. This table holds 50,000 to 70,000 clones, 90% to 95% found once. Source: peripheral blood, taken after pregnancy. The origin of the receptors is a female donor in good health, enrolled as a control in a pregnancy study.

The chain carries TRBV7-9 and TRBJ2-7, with TRBD1 matching over 7 bases. The ends lost 5 bases at V and 4 bases at J; junction bases unmatched: 5. This CDR3 is built from 13 residues. CDR1 is SEHNR and CDR2 is FQNEAQ in the germline V gene (reference sequence). CDR3 amino acids: CASSLTGEYEQYF. The CDR3 region has the DNA TGTGCCAGCAGCCTAACAGGGGAATACGAGCAGTACTTC.

The V gene is TRBV27, the J gene TRBJ1-2; D is unresolved. This CDR3 contains 12 residues. Trimming removed 3 bases at V and 8 bases at J, with 10 bases between. Germline CDR1 is MNHEY and CDR2 is SMNVEV (reference sequence). CDR3 region: CASSLGGFGYTF. CDR3 DNA sequence: TGTGCCAGCAGTTTGGGAGGGTTCGGCTACACCTTC.

The chain couples TRBV9 to TRBJ1-2; 10 bases agree with TRBD1. CDR3 length: 14 amino acids. J lost 7 bases, V lost 4 bases, and 7 bases had no gene match. CDR1 is SGDLS, CDR2 YYNGEE, per germline. The DNA for the CDR3 is TGTGCCAGCAGCAGCGACAGGGGGCAGAGTGGCTACACCTTC. It specifies CASSSDRGQSGYTF. Variable domain in full (rest from reference TRBV9 and TRBJ1-2): DSGVTQTPKHLITATGQRVTLRCSPRSGDLSVYWYQQSLDQGLQFLIQYYNGEERAKGNILERFSAQQFPDLHSELNLSSLELGDSALYFCASSSDRGQSGYTFGSGTRLTVV.

The count of this clone is one. V usage is TRBV4-1 and J usage is TRBJ2-1, with 7 nucleotides matching TRBD2. J lost 0 bases, V lost 1 base, and 6 bases had no gene match. This CDR3 has 17 amino acids. CDR1 is MGHRA and CDR2 is YSYEKL in the germline V gene. CDR3 nucleotides: TGCGCCAGCAGCCAAGCCGGGGGAGGGAGCTCCTACAATGAGCAGTTCTTC. Its translation is CASSQAGGGSSYNEQFF.

V and J are TRBV4-3 and TRBJ1-1, with D maybe TRBD1 (6 bases). Germline V CDR1 and CDR2: LGHNA, YSLEER. Between the trimmed V and J ends, which lost 4 bases and 2 bases, there was a span of 14 bases. The CDR3 runs 15 residues. CDR3 nucleotide sequence: TGCGCCAGCAGCCTCCGTGGGGGGGGCAACACTGAAGCTTTCTTT. It encodes CASSLRGGGNTEAFF.

The chain is built from TRBV19 and TRBJ1-1; D is possibly TRBD1 (6 bases). The CDR3 totals 14 residues. The V end was cut by 5 bases, the J end by 0 bases, with 10 bases between. Germline CDR1 and CDR2: LNHDA and SQIVND (reference sequence). The CDR3 nucleotides are TGTGCCAGTAGTGTCGGGACACTGAACACTGAAGCTTTCTTT. The encoded protein is CASSVGTLNTEAFF.

The chain combines TRBV7-2 with TRBJ1-5; D uncertain. CDR3 length equals 15 residues. Trimming pared 1 base from V and 11 bases from J, leaving 18 bases between. The germline gives CDR1 SGHTA, CDR2 FQGNSA. CDR3 in amino acids: CASSLDSSTAKAQHF. CDR3 bases: TGTGCCAGCAGCTTAGATTCTAGTACGGCCAAGGCCCAGCATTTT. Drawing the rest from reference TRBV7-2 and TRBJ1-5, the complete variable domain is GAGVSQSPSNKVTEKGKDVELRCDPISGHTALYWYRQSLGQGLEFLIYFQGNSAPDKSGLPSDRFSAERTGGSVSTLTIQRTQQEDSAVYLCASSLDSSTAKAQHFGDGTRLSIL.

The V call is TRBV6-4, the J call TRBJ1-2, with 7 bases identical to TRBD1. The junction had 13 bases not matched to a gene; V was cut back by 3 bases and J by 6 bases. The CDR3 covers 16 residues. Germline V gives CDR1 MRHNA, CDR2 SNTAGT. CDR3 sequence (DNA): TGTGCCAGCAGTGAGAACCCCTCCACAGGGGTGGATGGCTACACCTTC. This sequence encodes CASSENPSTGVDGYTF.

The chain joins TRBV30 to TRBJ1-2; D not certain. This CDR3 has 13 residues. With 3 bases removed from V and 3 bases from J, the gap between germline ends came to 11 bases. Germline CDR1 reads GTSNPN; CDR2 reads SVGIG (reference sequence). The CDR3: CAWRDSTDYGYTF. The CDR3 coding sequence is TGTGCCTGGAGAGACTCGACGGACTATGGCTACACCTTC.

This clone was picked up one time. V gene TRBV7-9 combines with J gene TRBJ2-7, with TRBD1 matching 11 bases. There are 16 residues in the CDR3. In germline, CDR1 is SEHNR, CDR2 FQNEAQ (reference sequence). Trimming took 5 bases from V and 3 from J; bases not matched to a gene: 9. Written as DNA, the CDR3 is TGTGCCAGCAGCCAGACCACCGGGACAGGGGGCTACGAGCAGTACTTC. Translated, it gives CASSQTTGTGGYEQYF.

The chain uses TRBV4-3 and TRBJ1-1; D is undetermined. The CDR3 spans 13 residues. The V end was cut by 0 bases, the J end by 8 bases, with 10 bases between. CDR1 is LGHNA and CDR2 is YSLEER in the germline V gene. The CDR3 DNA is TGCGCCAGCAGCCAAGATAGAGGAAGAGAAGCTTTCTTT. Protein product: CASSQDRGREAFF.

The rearrangement uses TRBV5-4 and TRBJ1-5; D might be TRBD1 (5 bases). This CDR3 has 15 amino acids. V was pared by 4 bases and J by 7 bases, with 18 bases between. CDR1 is SGHNT and CDR2 is YYREEE in the germline V gene (reference sequence). The CDR3 coding sequence is TGTGCCAGCAGCCAGGGAACAGGTTTTGAACAGCCCCAGCATTTT. Translating it yields CASSQGTGFEQPQHF.

The gene calls are TRBV4-2 and TRBJ1-2; 7 bases align to TRBD1. The V gene end was trimmed by 1 base and the J gene end by 8 bases; junction bases not matched to a gene: 10. Germline-derived CDR1 and CDR2 are LGHNA and YNFKEQ. This CDR3 is 15 amino acids long. In DNA form, the CDR3 reads TGTGCCAGCAGCCAAGTTGGAGGGACAGTGGGAGGCTACACCTTC. This gives the protein CASSQVGGTVGGYTF.

This clone has more than one count but fewer than ten. The V and J genes are TRBV7-2 and TRBJ1-5, with D possibly matching TRBD1 (6 bases). The CDR3 runs 14 residues. Germline V gene lookup returns CDR1 SGHTA and CDR2 FQGNSA. Trimming removed 5 bases at V and 4 bases at J, with 12 bases between. The CDR3 DNA reads TGTGCCAGCAGCCCACTGGGGGCGAATCAGCCCCAGCATTTT. Translating it yields CASSPLGANQPQHF. The full variable domain, completed using reference TRBV7-2 and TRBJ1-5, is GAGVSQSPSNKVTEKGKDVELRCDPISGHTALYWYRQSLGQGLEFLIYFQGNSAPDKSGLPSDRFSAERTGGSVSTLTIQRTQQEDSAVYLCASSPLGANQPQHFGDGTRLSIL.

The chain combines TRBV6-5 with TRBJ1-3; the D is unclear. The germline gives CDR1 MNHEY, CDR2 SVGAGI. CDR3 length: 14 residues. Deletions cut 7 bases from V and 3 bases from J, with 13 bases between. The CDR3 here is CASKEIADGNTIYF. The CDR3 region has the DNA TGTGCCAGCAAGGAGATTGCGGATGGAAACACCATATATTTT.

V is TRBV19 and J is TRBJ1-1, with D uncertain. The V end lost 1 base, the J end lost 0 bases, and 12 bases lay between the germline ends. The CDR3 contains 16 residues. Germline V gene lookup returns CDR1 LNHDA and CDR2 SQIVND (reference sequence). CDR3 coding DNA: TGTGCCAGTAGTATAGTCCCCTATTTCATGAACACTGAAGCTTTCTTT. Translation gives CASSIVPYFMNTEAFF.

The chain has TRBV2 and TRBJ1-5; the D gene is possibly TRBD1 (5 bases). CDR1 and CDR2 from the germline V gene are SNHLY and FYNNEI. Trimming removed 6 bases from V and 1 base from J, with 10 bases in between. The CDR3 sequence is 14 residues long. The CDR3 bases are TGTGCCAGCAGCGAGGACACGAGCAATCAGCCCCAGCATTTT. It is translated as CASSEDTSNQPQHF.